These 26 T cell receptor beta chains were sequenced from one sample in a study of blood T cell repertoires in COVID-19. Assay used: immunoSEQ multiplex PCR; TCRdb lists only in-frame clones, some missing. The top ten hold roughly 8% of the sample, which has fewer than 200,000 clones, 84% seen once. Sequenced input: peripheral blood. These receptors were collected from a man in his forties or fifties who had recovered from COVID-19.

This rearrangement joins TRBV7-9 to TRBJ1-4; 7 nucleotides align to TRBD1. Trimming removed 4 bases from V and 8 bases from J; junction bases left unmatched: 7. Germline V gives CDR1 SEHNR, CDR2 FQNEAQ (reference sequence). The CDR3 spans 14 residues. The chain's CDR3 is CASSSDRSQEKLFF. CDR3 sequence (DNA): TGTGCCAGCAGCTCGGACAGGAGCCAGGAAAAACTGTTTTTT. The full variable domain, completed using reference TRBV7-9 and TRBJ1-4, is DTGVSQNPRHKITKRGQNVTFRCDPISEHNRLYWYRQTLGQGPEFLTYFQNEAQLEKSRLLSDRFSAERPKGSFSTLEIQRTEQGDSAMYLCASSSDRSQEKLFFGSGTQLSVL.

This clone was counted once. The chain joins TRBV5-4 to TRBJ2-3, with D perhaps matching TRBD2 (6 bases). The V end was cut by 2 bases, the J end by 0 bases, with 13 bases between. The CDR3 runs 16 residues. Germline-derived CDR1 and CDR2 are SGHNT and YYREEE (reference sequence). The CDR3 sequence: CASSLRRDLSTDTQYF. DNA for the CDR3: TGTGCCAGCAGCTTACGGCGGGACCTTAGCACAGATACGCAGTATTTT.

In its sample, this clone was seen a few times. The gene calls are TRBV4-3 and TRBJ1-5, with a possible D match to TRBD1 (5 bases). The germline V gene has CDR1 LGHNA and CDR2 YSLEER. This CDR3 region has 15 residues. Trimming removed 1 base at V and 2 bases at J, with 9 bases between. CDR3 coding DNA: TGCGCCAGCAGCCAAGTTTTAGGGGGCAATCAGCCCCAGCATTTT. Translated, it gives CASSQVLGGNQPQHF.

The chain uses TRBV4-3 and TRBJ2-7; D unresolved. Looked up from germline, CDR1 is LGHNA and CDR2 is YSLEER. This CDR3 spans 16 amino acids. The V and J ends lost 0 bases and 1 base respectively, with 13 bases between them. CDR3 sequence (DNA): TGCGCCAGCAGCCAAGATTACCGGGTCTGGTCCTACGAGCAGTACTTC. This encodes CASSQDYRVWSYEQYF.

CDR3 coding DNA: TGTGCCAGCAGTCCCTATCCTCAGGGCCGGACCGGGGAGCTGTTTTTT. Its protein is CASSPYPQGRTGELFF. The V call is TRBV6-2 or TRBV6-3, the J call TRBJ2-2; possible D gene TRBD1, 5 bases. CDR3 length: 16 amino acids. CDR1 MNHEY and CDR2 SVGEGT come from the germline V gene. Between the trimmed V and J ends, which lost 5 bases and 5 bases, there was a span of 18 bases.

The chain joins TRBV2 to TRBJ1-2; D may be TRBD1 (5 bases). Trimming removed 7 bases at V and 4 bases at J, with 13 bases between. The germline CDR1 and CDR2 sequences are SNHLY and FYNNEI. This CDR3 region has 13 residues. CDR3: CASIGGDFYGYTF. DNA for the CDR3: TGTGCCAGCATTGGAGGGGATTTCTATGGCTACACCTTC.

The chain uses TRBV21-1 and TRBJ1-2. TRBV21-1 counts as a pseudogene. The CDR3 totals 13 residues. CDR3 loop: CASSKGILHGYTF. CDR3 in DNA: TGTGCCAGCAGCAAAGGCATCCTACATGGCTACACCTTC.

This clone was seen just once. V and J are TRBV6-1 and TRBJ1-4; 12 positions match TRBD1. The CDR3 spans 14 residues. V shed 7 bases and J 7 bases; nucleotides not matched to a gene: 4. Germline V gene lookup returns CDR1 MNHNS and CDR2 SASEGT. The DNA of the CDR3 is TGTGCCAGCACCCCGGGACAGGGGGCTGAAAAACTGTTTTTT. Its protein product is CASTPGQGAEKLFF.

V is TRBV7-2 and J is TRBJ2-1, with 7 bases matching TRBD2. This CDR3 is built from 18 residues. Trimming cost V 1 base and J 1 base; bases outside gene matches: 10. Per germline, CDR1 SGHTA and CDR2 FQGNSA. Here the CDR3 DNA reads TGTGCCAGCAGCTTAGGGATGGGATCGGGAGGATCCTACAATGAGCAGTTCTTC. This encodes CASSLGMGSGGSYNEQFF.

The genes are TRBV5-1 and TRBJ2-7; maybe TRBD2 (5 bases). This CDR3 spans 15 amino acids. V was shortened by 0 bases and J by 3 bases, with 13 bases between the two germline ends. In germline, CDR1 is SGHRS, CDR2 YFSETQ. CDR3 loop: CASSLGTGFFYEQYF. The CDR3 coding sequence is TGCGCCAGCAGCTTGGGGACTGGATTTTTCTACGAGCAGTACTTC. The full variable domain, rest sourced from reference TRBV5-1 and TRBJ2-7, is KAGVTQTPRYLIKTRGQQVTLSCSPISGHRSVSWYQQTPGQGLQFLFEYFSETQRNKGNFPGRFSGRQFSNSRSEMNVSTLELGDSALYLCASSLGTGFFYEQYFGPGTRLTVT.

The V and J genes are TRBV5-6 and TRBJ2-7; 12 bases are a match to TRBD2. The CDR3 has 16 amino acids. Unmatched junction bases numbered 10, after V lost 3 bases and J lost 6 bases. CDR1 and CDR2 from the germline V gene are SGHDT and YYEEEE. CDR3 region: CASSSGLAGIPGEQYF. The CDR3 nucleotides read TGTGCCAGCAGCTCCGGACTAGCGGGAATTCCCGGCGAGCAGTACTTC.

The V call is TRBV6-6, the J call TRBJ2-3, with 8 bases lining up with TRBD2. The CDR3 sequence is 14 residues long. Trimming took 7 bases from V and 2 from J; bases not matched to a gene: 5. The V gene's germline CDR1 is MNHNY and CDR2 SVGAGI (reference sequence). The CDR3 here is CASTPGGATDTQYF. DNA for the CDR3: TGTGCCAGCACGCCGGGGGGGGCCACAGATACGCAGTATTTT.

The rearrangement uses TRBV5-6 and TRBJ2-4; no firm D call. V lost 2 bases to trimming and J lost 3 bases, with 15 bases between them. Germline V gives CDR1 SGHDT, CDR2 YYEEEE. The length of the CDR3 is 16 residues. CDR3 bases: TGTGCCAGCAGCTTACTGGGTGGGTCGGGCAAAAACATTCAGTACTTC. This encodes CASSLLGGSGKNIQYF. Full variable domain (remainder filled in from reference TRBV5-6 and TRBJ2-4): DAGVTQSPTHLIKTRGQQVTLRCSPKSGHDTVSWYQQALGQGPQFIFQYYEEEERQRGNFPDRFSGHQFPNYSSELNVNALLLGDSALYLCASSLLGGSGKNIQYFGAGTRLSVL.

The V and J genes are TRBV7-9 and TRBJ1-2; TRBD1 might be the D (6 bases). The V gene lost 10 bases and the J gene lost 6 bases, with 15 bases spanning the gap. Germline V lookup: CDR1 SEHNR, CDR2 FQNEAQ (reference sequence). This CDR3 contains 12 residues. The CDR3 sequence: CATRTELNGYTF. The CDR3 DNA is TGTGCCACCCGGACAGAACTAAATGGCTACACCTTC.

The gene calls are TRBV12-3 or TRBV12-4 and TRBJ2-1; D is possibly TRBD2 (5 bases). The CDR3 is 12 residues long. V was shortened by 1 base and J by 7 bases, with 5 bases between the two germline ends. The CDR3 loop is CASSLGGNEQFF. The CDR3 DNA is TGTGCCAGCAGTTTAGGAGGGAATGAGCAGTTCTTC.

J is TRBJ1-5 and V is TRBV6-5; D not certain. The CDR3 runs 12 residues. V lost 8 bases to trimming and J lost 4 bases, with 9 bases between them. CDR1 is MNHEY and CDR2 is SVGAGI in the germline V gene. The CDR3 sequence is CASLTSNQPQHF. The DNA of the CDR3 is TGTGCCAGCCTAACGTCGAATCAGCCCCAGCATTTT.

This chain joins TRBV6-6 and TRBJ2-3; 8 nucleotides agree with TRBD2. V shed 6 bases, J shed 6 bases, and the junction held 17 bases outside the gene matches. The CDR3 is 17 residues long. Germline V CDR1 and CDR2: MNHNY, SVGAGI (reference sequence). The CDR3 reads CASSREGSGGRSDTQYF. The CDR3 DNA is TGTGCCAGCAGCCGAGAGGGCAGCGGGGGCCGTTCCGATACGCAGTATTTT.

The chain is built from TRBV10-3 and TRBJ1-5; D uncertain. Germline CDR1 and CDR2: ENHRY and SYGVKD. Trimming cost V 0 bases and J 2 bases, with 5 bases left between them. This CDR3 is built from 14 residues. CDR3 loop: CAISESTGNQPQHF. In nucleotides, the CDR3 is TGTGCCATCAGTGAGTCAACGGGCAATCAGCCCCAGCATTTT.

J is TRBJ2-3 and V is TRBV6-2 or TRBV6-3; 9 bases map to TRBD2. The CDR3 contains 17 residues. The J segment lost 6 bases and the V segment lost 0 bases, leaving 10 bases of the junction unmatched. Germline CDR1 reads MNHEY; CDR2 reads SVGEGT. The CDR3 is CASSYSLRSGSADTQYF. In nucleotides, the CDR3 is TGTGCCAGCAGTTACTCGTTACGTAGCGGGAGTGCCGATACGCAGTATTTT.

The genes are TRBV6-5 and TRBJ2-7; 7 nucleotides line up with TRBD2. Germline V lookup: CDR1 MNHEY, CDR2 SVGAGI. The CDR3 consists of 15 residues. J gave up 4 bases and V 6 bases, and 12 bases lay outside the gene matches. CDR3: CASRGVGQAGYEQYF. DNA of the CDR3: TGTGCCAGCAGGGGTGTGGGGCAAGCGGGATACGAGCAGTACTTC.

The gene calls are TRBV9 and TRBJ2-7, with TRBD2 identical over 7 bases. The CDR3 runs to 15 residues. Germline loops: CDR1 SGDLS, CDR2 YYNGEE. Trimming removed 0 bases from V and 1 base from J; junction bases left unmatched: 4. This CDR3 reads CASSVDGSGSYEQYF. CDR3 coding DNA: TGTGCCAGCAGCGTAGATGGTAGCGGGTCCTACGAGCAGTACTTC.

There are a few counts of this clone. The chain combines TRBV7-2 with TRBJ1-2, with 8 bases that match TRBD1. This CDR3 has 16 amino acids. V was pared by 3 bases and J by 5 bases, with 11 bases of the junction left unmatched. CDR1 SGHTA and CDR2 FQGNSA come from the germline V gene. CDR3 loop: CASSFETGAGAYGYTF. The CDR3 nucleotides are TGTGCCAGCAGCTTCGAGACAGGGGCGGGTGCTTATGGCTACACCTTC.

The rearrangement links TRBV13 to TRBJ2-3; 7 bases fit TRBD2. Germline CDR1 is PRHDT and CDR2 is FYEKMQ (reference sequence). V shed 5 bases, J shed 0 bases, and the junction held 8 bases outside the gene matches. The CDR3 is 16 residues long. CDR3 amino acids: CASSAGTKISTDTQYF. In DNA, the CDR3 is TGTGCCAGCAGCGCCGGGACTAAGATTAGCACAGATACGCAGTATTTT.

This clone has at least ten counts. The J gene is TRBJ1-4, the V gene TRBV5-3; 8 nucleotides line up with TRBD1. TRBV5-3 is annotated as an ORF whose role is uncertain. V lost 1 base and J lost 5; bases outside the gene matches: 16. The CDR3 extends over 19 amino acids. The CDR3 reads CARSLSGQEEGGVNEKLFF. CDR3 in DNA: TGTGCCAGAAGCTTGTCGGGACAGGAGGAAGGAGGAGTAAATGAAAAACTGTTTTTT.

V and J are TRBV2 and TRBJ1-3; TRBD1 agrees at 7 bases. The CDR3 runs to 15 residues. V was pared by 2 bases and J by 4 bases, with 5 bases of the junction left unmatched. CDR1 is SNHLY, CDR2 FYNNEI, per germline. The CDR3 DNA reads TGTGCCAGCAGTGAATGGGTAGGGGGCGGAAACACCATATATTTT. This gives the protein CASSEWVGGGNTIYF.

This clone was picked up a small number of times. The V call is TRBV6-2 or TRBV6-3, the J call TRBJ2-7; 8 bases align to TRBD1. CDR1 and CDR2 from the germline V gene are MNHEY and SVGEGT. This CDR3 is built from 15 residues. V gave up 5 bases and J gave up 4 bases; unmatched junction bases: 10. The CDR3 sequence is CASSKSGTGDYEQYF. The CDR3 DNA follows: TGTGCCAGCAGTAAATCCGGGACAGGTGATTACGAGCAGTACTTC.